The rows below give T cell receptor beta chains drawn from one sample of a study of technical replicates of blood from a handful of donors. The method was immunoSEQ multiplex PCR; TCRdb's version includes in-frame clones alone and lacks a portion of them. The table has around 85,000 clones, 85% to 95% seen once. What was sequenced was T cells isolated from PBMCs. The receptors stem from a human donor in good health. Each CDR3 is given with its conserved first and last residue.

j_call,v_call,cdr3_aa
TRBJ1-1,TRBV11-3,CASSFQQNTEAFF
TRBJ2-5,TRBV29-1,CSVERNQETQYF
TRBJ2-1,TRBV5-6,CASSLRTSGRRSYNEQFF
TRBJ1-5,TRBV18,CASSRQTGSGQPQHF
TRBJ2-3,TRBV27,CASSFRVREFPDTQYF
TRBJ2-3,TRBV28,CASMVAGRDTQYF
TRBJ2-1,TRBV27,CASSFGFTSEQFF
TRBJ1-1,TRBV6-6,CASSDRALNTEAFF
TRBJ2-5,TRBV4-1,CASSRTIGETQYF
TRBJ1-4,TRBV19,CASKIRGPGEKLFF
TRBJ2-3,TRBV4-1,CASSQDRRGSTDTQYF
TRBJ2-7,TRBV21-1,CASSGRTVVDEQYF
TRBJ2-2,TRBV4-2,CASSQETAGRTGELFF
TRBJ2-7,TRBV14,CASSQGAGPYEQYF
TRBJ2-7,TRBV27,CASSLGAGDPYEQYF
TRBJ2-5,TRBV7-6,CASSLGLRETQYF
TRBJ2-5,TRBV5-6,CASGGAGAAQYF
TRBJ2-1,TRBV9,CASSVDRERPNNEQFF
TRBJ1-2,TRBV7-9,CASSSGQGAVYGYTF
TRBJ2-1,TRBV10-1,CASSESSASEQFF
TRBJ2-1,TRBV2,CASTKLQGPYNEQFF
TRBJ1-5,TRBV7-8,CASSARRGQGNQPQHF
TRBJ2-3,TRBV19,CASSPSFGGGATDTQYF
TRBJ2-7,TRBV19,CASRSGGGTYEQYF
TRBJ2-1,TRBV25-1,CASFHGGYNEQFF
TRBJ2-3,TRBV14,CASSRWTTADTQYF
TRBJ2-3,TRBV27,CASRPRGFTSGGTDTQYF
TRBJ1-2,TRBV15,CATSRGQGAGSYGYTF
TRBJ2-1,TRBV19,CASSTSGGYYNEQFF
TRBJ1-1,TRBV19,CASFRDRDWNTEAFF
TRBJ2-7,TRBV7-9,CASSFAGQGSSEQYF
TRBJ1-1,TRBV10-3,CAISRQGQETEAFF
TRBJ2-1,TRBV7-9,CASSFGSRLYNEQFF
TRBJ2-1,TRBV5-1,CASSLAGRSEQFF
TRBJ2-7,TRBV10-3,CAISVRERGVIVDYEQYF
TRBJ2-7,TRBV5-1,CASSASGREDEQYF
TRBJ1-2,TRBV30,CAWRTGYFLTRTVSGDGYTF
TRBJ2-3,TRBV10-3,CAISFHLAGGTDTQYF
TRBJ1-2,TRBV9,CASSDVHF
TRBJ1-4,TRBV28,CASSTRQGTSEKLFF
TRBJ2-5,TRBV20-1,CSARGGGTQYF
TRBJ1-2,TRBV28,CASTTRRGYGYTF
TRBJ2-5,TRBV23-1,CASSSRTIGAGGRETQYF
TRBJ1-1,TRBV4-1,CASSHPLMNTEAFF
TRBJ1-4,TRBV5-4,CASSFGQGARGSEKLFF
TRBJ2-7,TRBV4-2,CASSQDRRGQYF
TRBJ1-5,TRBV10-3,CAISEGTGVQPQHF
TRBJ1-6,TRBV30,CAWDGGSPLHF
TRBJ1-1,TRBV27,CASKATERDFEAFF
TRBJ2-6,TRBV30,CAWIWGQSSGANVLTF
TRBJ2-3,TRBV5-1,CASSLGGTGYSTDTQYF
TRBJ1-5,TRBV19,CASSITGQGGNQPQHF
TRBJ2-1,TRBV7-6,CASSLESLAGRPGEQFF
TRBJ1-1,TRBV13,CASNQRGQGVEAFF
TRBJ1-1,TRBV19,CASSRSGDPNTEAFF